The following is a TCR beta chain sequence with its context. The antigen remains undetermined. The source of the sample is a study of response to subunit inactivated influenza vaccine. General observations from the study: The study's authors posited that every seasonal influenza vaccination enlists few new T cells.

The CDR3 length is 13 residues. The ends were cut back, 5 bases at V and 7 bases at J, with 18 bases in the middle. The germline CDR1 and CDR2 sequences are DFQATT and SNEGSKA (reference sequence). MiXCR, run by TCRdb on the RT-PCR reads, gives a single entry per CDR3 protein. Seen here are 500,000 to 600,000 distinct CDR3 sequences, approximately 7.1% observed once, and the top ten hold roughly 13%. The TCR comes from a man between 50 and 70 years old who received an inactivated influenza vaccine. The specimen was PBMCs from blood, collected around 25 months after vaccination. The chain employs TRBV20-1 and TRBJ2-7; D may be TRBD1 (6 bases). The CDR3 spells CSAPDRNSEEQYF. The CDR3 DNA is TGCAGTGCTCCCGACAGGAACTCTGAGGAGCAGTACTTC.